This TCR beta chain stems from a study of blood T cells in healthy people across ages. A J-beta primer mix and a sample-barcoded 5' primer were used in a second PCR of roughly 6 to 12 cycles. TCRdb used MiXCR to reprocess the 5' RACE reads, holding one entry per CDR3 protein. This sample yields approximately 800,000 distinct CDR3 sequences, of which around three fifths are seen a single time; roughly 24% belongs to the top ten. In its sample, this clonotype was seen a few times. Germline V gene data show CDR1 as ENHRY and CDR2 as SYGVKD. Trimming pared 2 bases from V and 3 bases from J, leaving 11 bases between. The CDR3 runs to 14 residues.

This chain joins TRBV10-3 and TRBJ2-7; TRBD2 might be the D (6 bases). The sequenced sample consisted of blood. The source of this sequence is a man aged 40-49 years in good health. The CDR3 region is CAISESLSGYEQYF. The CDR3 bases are TGTGCCATCAGTGAGAGTCTTAGCGGCTACGAGCAGTACTTC.